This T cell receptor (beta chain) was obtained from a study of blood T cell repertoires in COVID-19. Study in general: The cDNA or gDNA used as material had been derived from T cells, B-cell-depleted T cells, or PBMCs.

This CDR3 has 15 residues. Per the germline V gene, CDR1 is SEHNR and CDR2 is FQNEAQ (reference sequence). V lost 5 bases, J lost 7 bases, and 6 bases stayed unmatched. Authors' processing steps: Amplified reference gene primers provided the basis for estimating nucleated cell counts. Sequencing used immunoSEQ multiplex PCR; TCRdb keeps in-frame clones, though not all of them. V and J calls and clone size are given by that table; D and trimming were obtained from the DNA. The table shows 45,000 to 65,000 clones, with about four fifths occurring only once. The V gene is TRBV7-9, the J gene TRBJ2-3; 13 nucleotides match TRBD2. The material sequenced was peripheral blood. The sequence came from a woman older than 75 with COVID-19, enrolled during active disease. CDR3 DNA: TGTGCCAGCAGCCCATGGACTAGCGGGAGACATACGCAGTATTTT. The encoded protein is CASSPWTSGRHTQYF.